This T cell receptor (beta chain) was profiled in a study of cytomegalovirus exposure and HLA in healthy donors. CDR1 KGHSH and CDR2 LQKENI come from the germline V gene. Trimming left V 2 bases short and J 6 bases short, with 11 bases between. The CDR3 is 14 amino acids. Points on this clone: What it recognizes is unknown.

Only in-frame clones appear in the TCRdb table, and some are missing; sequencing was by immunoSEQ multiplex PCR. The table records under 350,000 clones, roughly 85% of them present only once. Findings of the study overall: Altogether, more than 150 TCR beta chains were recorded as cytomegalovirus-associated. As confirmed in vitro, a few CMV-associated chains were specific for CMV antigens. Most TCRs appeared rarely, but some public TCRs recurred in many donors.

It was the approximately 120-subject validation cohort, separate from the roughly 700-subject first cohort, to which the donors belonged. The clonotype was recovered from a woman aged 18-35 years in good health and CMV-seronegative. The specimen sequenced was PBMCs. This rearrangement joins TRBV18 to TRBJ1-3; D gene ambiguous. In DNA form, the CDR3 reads TGTGCCAGCTCACCAGATCGGGGAGCAAACACCATATATTTT. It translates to CASSPDRGANTIYF. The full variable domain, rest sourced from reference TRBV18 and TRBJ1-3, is NAGVMQNPRHLVRRRGQEARLRCSPMKGHSHVYWYRQLPEEGLKFMVYLQKENIIDESGMPKERFSAEFPKEGPSILRIQQVVRGDSAAYFCASSPDRGANTIYFGEGSWLTVV.